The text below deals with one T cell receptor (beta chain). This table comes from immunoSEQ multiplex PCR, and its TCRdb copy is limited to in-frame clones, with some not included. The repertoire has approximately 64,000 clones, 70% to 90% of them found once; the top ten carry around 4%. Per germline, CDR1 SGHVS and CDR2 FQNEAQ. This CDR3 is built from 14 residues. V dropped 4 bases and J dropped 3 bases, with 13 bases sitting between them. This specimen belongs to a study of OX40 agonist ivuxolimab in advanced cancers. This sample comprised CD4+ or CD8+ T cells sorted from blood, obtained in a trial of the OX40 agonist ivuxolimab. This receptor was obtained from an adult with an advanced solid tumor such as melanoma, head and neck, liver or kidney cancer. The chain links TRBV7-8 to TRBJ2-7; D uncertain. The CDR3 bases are TGTGCCAGCAGCTCAAGGCGATCCCTCTACGAGCAGTACTTC. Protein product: CASSSRRSLYEQYF.